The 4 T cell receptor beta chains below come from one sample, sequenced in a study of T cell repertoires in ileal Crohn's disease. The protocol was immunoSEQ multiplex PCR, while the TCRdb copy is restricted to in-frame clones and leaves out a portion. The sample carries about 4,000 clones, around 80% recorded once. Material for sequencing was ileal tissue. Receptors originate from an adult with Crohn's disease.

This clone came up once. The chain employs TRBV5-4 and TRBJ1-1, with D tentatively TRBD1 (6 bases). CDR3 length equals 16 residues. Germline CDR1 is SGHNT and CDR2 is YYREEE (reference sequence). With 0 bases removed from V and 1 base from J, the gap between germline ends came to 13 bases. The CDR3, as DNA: TGTGCCAGCAGCTTGGGGGCTCAGGGGAGGAACACTGAAGCTTTCTTT. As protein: CASSLGAQGRNTEAFF.

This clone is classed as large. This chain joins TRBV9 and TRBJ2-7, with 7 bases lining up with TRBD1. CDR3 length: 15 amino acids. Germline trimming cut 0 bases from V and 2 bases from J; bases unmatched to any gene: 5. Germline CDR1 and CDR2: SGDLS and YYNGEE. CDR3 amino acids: CASSVALGQTYEQYF. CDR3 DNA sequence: TGTGCCAGCAGCGTAGCTCTGGGACAGACCTACGAGCAGTACTTC.

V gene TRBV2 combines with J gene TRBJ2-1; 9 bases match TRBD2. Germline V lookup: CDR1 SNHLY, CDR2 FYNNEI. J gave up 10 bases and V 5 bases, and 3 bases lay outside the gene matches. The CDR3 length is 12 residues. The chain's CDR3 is CASSRLAGEQFF. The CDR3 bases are TGTGCCAGCAGTCGGCTAGCGGGGGAGCAGTTCTTC.

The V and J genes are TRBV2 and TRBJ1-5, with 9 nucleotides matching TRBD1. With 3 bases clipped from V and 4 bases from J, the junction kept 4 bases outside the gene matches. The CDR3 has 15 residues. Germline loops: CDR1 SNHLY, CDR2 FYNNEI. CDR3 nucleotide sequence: TGTGCCAGCAGTGAGACGGACAGGGGTAATCAGCCCCAGCATTTT. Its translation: CASSETDRGNQPQHF.